The 10 T cell receptor beta chains below all came from one sample that was sequenced in a study of T cell clonality in common variable immunodeficiency. The protocol was immunoSEQ multiplex PCR, while the TCRdb copy is restricted to in-frame clones and leaves out a portion. Found here are tens of thousands of clones, no singletons; the ten largest cover 3.8%. The sequenced material came from peripheral blood mononuclear cells. Every receptor here comes from a person aged 18 to 69 in good health.

At least ten counts were recorded for this clone. The CDR3 end lies 3 residues beyond the end of the read and is filled in from the germline J gene. V and J are TRBV19 and TRBJ1-5, with 8 positions matching TRBD1. With 4 bases clipped from V and 5 bases from J, the junction kept 4 bases outside the gene matches. Germline lookup yields CDR1 LNHDA and CDR2 SQIVND (reference sequence). The CDR3 sequence is 14 residues long. The part of the CDR3 DNA that was read is TGTGCCAGTAGTAACAGGGGGGTGTATCAGCCC. The encoded protein is CASSNRGVYQP. The CDR3 as a whole reads CASSNRGVYQPQHF. Looking up the rest from reference TRBV19 and TRBJ1-5 gives the full variable domain: DGGITQSPKYLFRKEGQNVTLSCEQNLNHDAMYWYRQDPGQGLRLIYYSQIVNDFQKGDIAEGYSVSREKKESFPLTVTSAQKNPTAFYLCASSNRGVYQPQHFGDGTRLSIL.

Concerning this clone: A much larger clone is a single base away; this may be a read error. The read falls 3 residues short of the CDR3 end, and the missing part is taken from the germline J gene. The chain links TRBV30 to TRBJ2-2; 9 bases are shared with TRBD1. The germline gives CDR1 GTSNPN, CDR2 SVGIG (reference sequence). This CDR3 has 14 residues. Incomplete CDR3 DNA: TGTGCCTGGTCCAGGACAGGGGTTAATTCACCG. As protein: CAWSRTGVNSP. The whole CDR3 reads CAWSRTGVNSPLFF.

This clone was picked up a small number of times. The sequenced part of the CDR3 DNA is TGTGCCAGCAGCTTAGGGAGTAGCGGGGAATACGAC. It is translated as CASSLGSSGEYD. The CDR3 in full is CASSLGSSGEYDYTF. V is TRBV7-9 and J is TRBJ1-2, with D unresolved. The CDR3 end is not reached by the read, which stops 3 residues before it; the germline J gene fills it in. This CDR3 has 15 residues. Germline lookup yields CDR1 SEHNR and CDR2 FQNEAQ (reference sequence).

This clone was detected only a few times. The read ends 3 residues early relative to the CDR3; the germline J gene fills the gap. V gene TRBV5-8 combines with J gene TRBJ1-6; 7 bases agree with TRBD1. V lost 3 bases to trimming and J lost 4 bases; unmatched junction nucleotides: 4. Germline lookup yields CDR1 SGHTS and CDR2 YDEGEE. CDR3 length: 15 amino acids. The covered CDR3 bases are TGTGCCAGCAGCTCCCCGGGACAGTATAATTCACCC. Protein product: CASSSPGQYNSP. The CDR3 as a whole reads CASSSPGQYNSPLHF.

This clone was observed a few times. From the germline J gene comes the end of the CDR3, since the read stops 3 residues before it. The chain uses TRBV11-2 and TRBJ2-1; 8 positions agree with TRBD2. Germline CDR1 is SGHAT and CDR2 is FQNNGV. The CDR3 is made up of 14 amino acids. After removal of 3 bases from V and 5 bases from J, the junction contained 3 bases not matched to a gene. CDR3 loop: CASSLGGRNNEQFF. Incomplete CDR3 DNA: TGTGCCAGCAGCTTGGGCGGGAGGAACAATGAG.

This clone showed up many times. The read comes to an end 3 residues before the CDR3 does, leaving the germline J gene to fill in the end. V usage is TRBV20-1 and J usage is TRBJ2-4, with TRBD2 matching 12 bases. Per germline, CDR1 DFQATT and CDR2 SNEGSKA (reference sequence). CDR3 length equals 13 residues. CDR3 amino acids: CSIRLAGVETQYF. The CDR3 bases that were read are TGCAGTATCAGACTAGCGGGAGTGGAGACT.

This clone was found many times. The CDR3 end falls 3 residues outside the read, so it is completed with the germline J gene. The chain recombines TRBV2 with TRBJ1-3; D uncertain. V lost 8 bases, J lost 0 bases, and 17 bases lay in between. CDR3 length equals 16 residues. Germline V CDR1 and CDR2: SNHLY, FYNNEI. CDR3 sequence: CASDFMNPRSGNTIYF. Incomplete CDR3 DNA: TGTGCCAGCGACTTTATGAATCCGCGCTCTGGAAACACC.

This clone has ten or more counts. Sequencing ends 3 residues short of the CDR3 end; the germline J gene provides the rest. V gene TRBV7-2 combines with J gene TRBJ1-1, with a possible D match to TRBD1 (6 bases). Trimming cost V 5 bases and J 1 base, with 8 bases left between them. Germline CDR1 and CDR2: SGHTA and FQGNSA. The CDR3 runs to 13 residues. Here the CDR3 reads CASSTQGNTEAFF. CDR3 DNA (partial): TGTGCCAGCAGCACACAGGGGAACACTGAA.

This clone was seen at least ten times. The CDR3 end lies 3 residues beyond the end of the read and is filled in from the germline J gene. The rearrangement joins TRBV12-3 or TRBV12-4 to TRBJ1-6; 7 bases line up with TRBD1. The CDR3 is made up of 14 amino acids. V was pared by 6 bases and J by 5 bases, with 4 bases of the junction left unmatched. CDR3 in amino acids: CASSKGQNNSPLHF. The sequenced CDR3 bases are TGTGCCAGCAGCAAGGGACAGAATAATTCACCC.

This clone was seen at least ten times. The read comes to an end 3 residues before the CDR3 does, leaving the germline J gene to fill in the end. This chain connects TRBV18 to TRBJ1-3, with a possible D match to TRBD1 (5 bases). V was clipped by 2 bases and J by 0 bases, with 14 bases between them. There are 17 residues in the CDR3. CDR1 and CDR2 from the germline V gene are KGHSH and LQKENI. The CDR3 here is CASSPLAGSNSGNTIYF. The sequenced part of the CDR3 DNA is TGTGCCAGCTCACCATTGGCAGGGTCCAACTCTGGAAACACC.